This T cell receptor (beta chain) was captured in a study of identical twins. In this sample, this clonotype turned up many times. Trimming cost V 8 bases and J 6 bases; bases outside gene matches: 7. CDR3 length: 13 amino acids. In germline, CDR1 is MNHNS, CDR2 SASEGT. One entry per CDR3 protein results from TCRdb running MiXCR on the 5' RACE reads. The sample lists 450,000 or so distinct CDR3 sequences, roughly 20% occurring once. Source material: naive T cells sorted from blood. J is TRBJ2-1 and V is TRBV6-1, with TRBD1 matching 7 bases. The receptor's source is a man in his forties or fifties in good health. CDR3 loop: CASSTGTANEQFF. The CDR3, as DNA: TGTGCCAGCTCGACCGGGACAGCCAATGAGCAGTTCTTC.